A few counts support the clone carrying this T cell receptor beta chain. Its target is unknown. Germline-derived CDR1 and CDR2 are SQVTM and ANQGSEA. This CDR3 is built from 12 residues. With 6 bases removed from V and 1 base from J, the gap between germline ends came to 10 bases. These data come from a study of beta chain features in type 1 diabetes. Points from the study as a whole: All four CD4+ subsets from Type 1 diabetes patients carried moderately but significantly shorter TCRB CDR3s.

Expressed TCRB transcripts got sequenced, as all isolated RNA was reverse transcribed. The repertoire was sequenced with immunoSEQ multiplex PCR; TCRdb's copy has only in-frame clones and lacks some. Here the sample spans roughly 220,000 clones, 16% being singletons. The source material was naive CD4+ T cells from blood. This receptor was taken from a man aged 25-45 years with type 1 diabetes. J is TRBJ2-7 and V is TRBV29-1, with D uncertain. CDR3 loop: CSVREPSYEQYF. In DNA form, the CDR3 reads TGCAGCGTGCGCGAACCGTCCTACGAGCAGTACTTC.